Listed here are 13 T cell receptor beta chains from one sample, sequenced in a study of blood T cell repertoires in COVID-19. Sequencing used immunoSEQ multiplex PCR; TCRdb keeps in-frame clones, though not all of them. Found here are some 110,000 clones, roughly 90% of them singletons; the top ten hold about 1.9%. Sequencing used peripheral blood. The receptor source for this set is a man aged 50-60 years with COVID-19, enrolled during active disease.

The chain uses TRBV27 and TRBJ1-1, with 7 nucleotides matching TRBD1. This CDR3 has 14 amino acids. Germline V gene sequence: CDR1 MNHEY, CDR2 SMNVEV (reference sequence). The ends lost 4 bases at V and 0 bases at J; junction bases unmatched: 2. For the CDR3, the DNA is TGTGCCAGCAGTTCGGGACAGCTGAACACTGAAGCTTTCTTT. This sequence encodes CASSSGQLNTEAFF.

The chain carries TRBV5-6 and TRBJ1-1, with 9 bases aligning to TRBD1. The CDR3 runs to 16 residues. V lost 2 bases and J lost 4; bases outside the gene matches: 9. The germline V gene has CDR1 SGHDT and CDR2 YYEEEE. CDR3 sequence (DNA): TGTGCCAGCAGCTTTTGGGACAGGGTGGTCGGCACTGAAGCTTTCTTT. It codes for CASSFWDRVVGTEAFF.

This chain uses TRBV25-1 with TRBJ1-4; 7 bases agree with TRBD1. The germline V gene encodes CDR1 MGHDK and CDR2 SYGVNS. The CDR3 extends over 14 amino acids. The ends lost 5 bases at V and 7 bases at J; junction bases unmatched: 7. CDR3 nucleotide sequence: TGTGCCAGCAGTCCGAACAGGGGCGTTGAAAAACTGTTTTTT. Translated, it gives CASSPNRGVEKLFF.

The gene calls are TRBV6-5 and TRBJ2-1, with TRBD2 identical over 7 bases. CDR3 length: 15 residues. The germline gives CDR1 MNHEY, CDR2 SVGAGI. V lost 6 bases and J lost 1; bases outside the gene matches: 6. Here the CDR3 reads CASSERDDSYNEQFF. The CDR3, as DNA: TGTGCCAGCAGCGAGCGGGACGATTCCTACAATGAGCAGTTCTTC.

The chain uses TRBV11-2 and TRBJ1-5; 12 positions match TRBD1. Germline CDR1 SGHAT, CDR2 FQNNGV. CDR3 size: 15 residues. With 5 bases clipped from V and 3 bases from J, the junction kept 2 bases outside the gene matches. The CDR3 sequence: CASSRDRGPNQPQHF. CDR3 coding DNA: TGTGCCAGCAGCAGGGACAGGGGGCCCAATCAGCCCCAGCATTTT.

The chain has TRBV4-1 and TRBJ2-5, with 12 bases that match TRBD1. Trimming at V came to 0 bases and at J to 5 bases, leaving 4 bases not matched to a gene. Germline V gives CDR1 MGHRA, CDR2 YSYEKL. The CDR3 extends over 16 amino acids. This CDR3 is CASSQDPGQGAETQYF. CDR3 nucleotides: TGCGCCAGCAGCCAAGACCCGGGACAGGGGGCCGAGACCCAGTACTTC.

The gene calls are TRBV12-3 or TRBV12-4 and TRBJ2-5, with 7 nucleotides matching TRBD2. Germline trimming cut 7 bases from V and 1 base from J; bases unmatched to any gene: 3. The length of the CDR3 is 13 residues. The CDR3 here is CASTGGTQETQYF. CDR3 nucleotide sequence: TGTGCCAGCACCGGGGGGACCCAAGAGACCCAGTACTTC.

The CDR3 is CASRGGTSPGGYTF. The CDR3 DNA reads TGTGCCAGCAGGGGGGGGACCTCCCCGGGGGGCTACACCTTC. The rearrangement links TRBV27 to TRBJ1-2; D might be TRBD1 (5 bases). Per germline, CDR1 MNHEY and CDR2 SMNVEV (reference sequence). The CDR3 has 14 residues. The V end was cut by 6 bases, the J end by 8 bases, with 19 bases between.

This CDR3 is CASSQGQGATGELFF. Written as DNA, the CDR3 is TGCGCCAGCAGCCAAGGCCAGGGTGCCACCGGGGAGCTGTTTTTT. The chain carries TRBV4-1 and TRBJ2-2; perhaps TRBD1 as D (5 bases). Germline values: CDR1 MGHRA, CDR2 YSYEKL. Deletions cut 1 base from V and 4 bases from J, with 10 bases between. This CDR3 contains 15 residues.

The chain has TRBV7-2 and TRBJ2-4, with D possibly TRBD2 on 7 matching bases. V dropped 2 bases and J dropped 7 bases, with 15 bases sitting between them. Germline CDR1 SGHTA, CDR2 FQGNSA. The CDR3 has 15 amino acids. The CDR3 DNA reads TGTGCCAGCAGCTTATTAAAGGGGGGGGCTAACATTCAGTACTTC. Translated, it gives CASSLLKGGANIQYF.

CDR3 loop: CASSSSGTGSTDTQYF. CDR3 coding DNA: TGCGCCAGCAGCTCGTCCGGGACAGGGAGCACAGATACGCAGTATTTT. The rearrangement uses TRBV5-1 and TRBJ2-3, with 9 nucleotides matching TRBD1. The V and J ends lost 3 bases and 0 bases, in that order; junction bases with no gene match: 5. Germline assignment: CDR1 SGHRS and CDR2 YFSETQ. The CDR3 has 16 residues.

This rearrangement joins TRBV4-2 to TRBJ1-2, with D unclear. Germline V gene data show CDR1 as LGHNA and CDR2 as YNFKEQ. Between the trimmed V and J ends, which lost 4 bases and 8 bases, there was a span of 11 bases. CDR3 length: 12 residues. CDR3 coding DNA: TGTGCCAGCAGCCCCGGCGGCGCGGGCTACACCTTC. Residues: CASSPGGAGYTF.

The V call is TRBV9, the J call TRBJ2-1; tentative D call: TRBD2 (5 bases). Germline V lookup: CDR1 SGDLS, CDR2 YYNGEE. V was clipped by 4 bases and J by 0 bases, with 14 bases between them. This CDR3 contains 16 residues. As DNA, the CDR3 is TGTGCCAGCAGCCCTCGCCTAGCCAGCTCCTACAATGAGCAGTTCTTC. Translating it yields CASSPRLASSYNEQFF.